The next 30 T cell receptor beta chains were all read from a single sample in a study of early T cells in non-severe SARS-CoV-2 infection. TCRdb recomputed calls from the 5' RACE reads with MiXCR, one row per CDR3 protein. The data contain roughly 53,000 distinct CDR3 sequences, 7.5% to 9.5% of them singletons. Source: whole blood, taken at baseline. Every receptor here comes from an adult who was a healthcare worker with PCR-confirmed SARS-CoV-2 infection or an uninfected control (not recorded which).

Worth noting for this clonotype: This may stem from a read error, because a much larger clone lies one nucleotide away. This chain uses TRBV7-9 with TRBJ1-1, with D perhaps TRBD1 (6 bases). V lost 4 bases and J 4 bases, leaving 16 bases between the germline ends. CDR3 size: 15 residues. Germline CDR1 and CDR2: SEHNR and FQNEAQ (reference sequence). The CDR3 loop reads CASSSNRVLITEAFF. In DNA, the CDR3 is TGTGCCAGCAGCTCAAACAGGGTCCTGATCACTGAAGCTTTCTTT. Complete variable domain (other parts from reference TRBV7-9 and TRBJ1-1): DTGVSQNPRHKITKRGQNVTFRCDPISEHNRLYWYRQTLGQGPEFLTYFQNEAQLEKSRLLSDRFSAERPKGSFSTLEIQRTEQGDSAMYLCASSSNRVLITEAFFGQGTRLTVV.

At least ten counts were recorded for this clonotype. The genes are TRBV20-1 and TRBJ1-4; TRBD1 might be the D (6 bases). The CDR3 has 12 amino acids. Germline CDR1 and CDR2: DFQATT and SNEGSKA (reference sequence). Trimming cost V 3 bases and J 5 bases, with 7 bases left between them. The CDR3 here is CSASRGNEKLFF. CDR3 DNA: TGCAGTGCTAGCAGGGGCAATGAAAAACTGTTTTTT.

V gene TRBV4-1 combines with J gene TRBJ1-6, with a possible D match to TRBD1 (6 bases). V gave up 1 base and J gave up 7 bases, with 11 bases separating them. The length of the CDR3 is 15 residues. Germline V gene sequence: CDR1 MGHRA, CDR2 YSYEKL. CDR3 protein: CASSQAAGVNSPLHF. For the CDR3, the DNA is TGCGCCAGCAGCCAAGCGGCAGGGGTCAATTCACCCCTCCACTTT.

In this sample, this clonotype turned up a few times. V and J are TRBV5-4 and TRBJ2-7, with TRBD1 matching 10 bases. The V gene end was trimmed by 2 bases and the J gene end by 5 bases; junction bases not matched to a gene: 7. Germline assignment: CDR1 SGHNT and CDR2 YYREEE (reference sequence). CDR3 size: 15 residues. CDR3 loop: CASSFPGQGGNEQYF. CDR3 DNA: TGTGCCAGCAGCTTCCCCGGACAGGGGGGGAACGAGCAGTACTTC.

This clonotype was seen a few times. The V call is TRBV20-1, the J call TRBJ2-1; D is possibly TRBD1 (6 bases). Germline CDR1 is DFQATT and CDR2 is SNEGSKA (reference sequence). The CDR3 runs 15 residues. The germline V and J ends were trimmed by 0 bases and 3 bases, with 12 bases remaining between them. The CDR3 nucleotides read TGCAGTGCTAGAGATAAGGGGGTCTTCTACAATGAGCAGTTCTTC. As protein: CSARDKGVFYNEQFF.

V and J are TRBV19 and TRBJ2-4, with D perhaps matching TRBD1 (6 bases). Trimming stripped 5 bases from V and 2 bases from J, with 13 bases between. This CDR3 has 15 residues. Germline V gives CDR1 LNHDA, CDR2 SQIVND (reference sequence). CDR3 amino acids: CASSSSGETKNIQYF. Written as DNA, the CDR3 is TGTGCCAGTAGTTCGTCAGGGGAGACCAAAAACATTCAGTACTTC.

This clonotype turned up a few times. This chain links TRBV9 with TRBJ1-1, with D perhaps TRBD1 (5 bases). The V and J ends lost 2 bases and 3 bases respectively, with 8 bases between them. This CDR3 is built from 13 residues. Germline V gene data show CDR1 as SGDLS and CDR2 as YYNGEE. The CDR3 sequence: CASSVRGDTEAFF. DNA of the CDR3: TGTGCCAGCAGCGTGCGAGGGGACACTGAAGCTTTCTTT.

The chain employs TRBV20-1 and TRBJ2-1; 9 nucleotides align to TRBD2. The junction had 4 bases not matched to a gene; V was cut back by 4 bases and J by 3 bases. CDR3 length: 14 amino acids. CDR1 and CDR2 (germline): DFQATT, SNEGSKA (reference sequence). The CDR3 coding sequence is TGCAGTGCTACCCTTAGCGGGAGCTACAATGAGCAGTTCTTC. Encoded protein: CSATLSGSYNEQFF.

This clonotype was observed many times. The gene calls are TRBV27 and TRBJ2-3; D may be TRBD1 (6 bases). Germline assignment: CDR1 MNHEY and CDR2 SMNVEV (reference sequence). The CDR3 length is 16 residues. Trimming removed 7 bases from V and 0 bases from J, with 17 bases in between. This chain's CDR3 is CASTAIRGPSTDTQYF. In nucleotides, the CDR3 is TGTGCCAGCACCGCAATCAGGGGTCCTAGCACAGATACGCAGTATTTT.

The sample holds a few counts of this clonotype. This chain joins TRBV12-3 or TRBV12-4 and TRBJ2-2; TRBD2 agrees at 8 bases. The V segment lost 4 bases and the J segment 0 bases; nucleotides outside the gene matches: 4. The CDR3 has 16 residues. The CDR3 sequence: CASSWTSPANTGELFF. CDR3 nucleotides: TGTGCCAGCAGTTGGACTAGCCCTGCGAACACCGGGGAGCTGTTTTTT.

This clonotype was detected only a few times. The CDR3 coding sequence is TGCAGTGCTAGGGGACACAGCCTACACTTTGGAAATGAGCAGTTCTTC. Amino acids: CSARGHSLHFGNEQFF. The V gene is TRBV20-1, the J gene TRBJ2-1, with a weak D call TRBD1 (6 bases). The CDR3 is 16 amino acids. V lost 3 bases and J lost 7, with 22 bases in between. Germline V gene sequence: CDR1 DFQATT, CDR2 SNEGSKA (reference sequence).

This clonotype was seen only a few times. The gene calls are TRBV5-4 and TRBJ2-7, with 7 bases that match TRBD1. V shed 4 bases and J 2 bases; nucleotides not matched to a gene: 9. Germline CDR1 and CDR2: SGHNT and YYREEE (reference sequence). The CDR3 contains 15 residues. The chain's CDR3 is CASSPGGVIPYEQYF. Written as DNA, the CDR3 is TGTGCCAGCAGCCCAGGGGGAGTAATCCCCTACGAGCAGTACTTC.

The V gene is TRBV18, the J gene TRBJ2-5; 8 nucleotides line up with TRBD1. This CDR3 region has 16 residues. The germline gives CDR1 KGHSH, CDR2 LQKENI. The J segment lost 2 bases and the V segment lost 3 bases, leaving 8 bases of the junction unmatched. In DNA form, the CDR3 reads TGTGCCAGCTCACCTCGGACAGGGTTAATTCAAGAGACCCAGTACTTC. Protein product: CASSPRTGLIQETQYF.

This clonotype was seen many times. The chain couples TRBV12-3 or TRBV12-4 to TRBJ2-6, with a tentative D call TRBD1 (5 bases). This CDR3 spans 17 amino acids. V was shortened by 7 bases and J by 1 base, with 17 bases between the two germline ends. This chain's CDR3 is CASTFGSWTSGANVLTF. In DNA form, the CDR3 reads TGTGCCAGCACCTTCGGGTCATGGACATCTGGGGCCAACGTCCTGACTTTC.

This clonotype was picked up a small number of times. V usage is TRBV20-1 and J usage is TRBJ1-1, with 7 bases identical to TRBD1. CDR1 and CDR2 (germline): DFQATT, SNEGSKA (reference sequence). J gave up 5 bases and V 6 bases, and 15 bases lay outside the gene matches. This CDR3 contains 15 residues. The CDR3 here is CSAVVARGLGTEAFF. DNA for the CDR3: TGCAGTGCCGTAGTAGCGAGGGGGCTGGGGACTGAAGCTTTCTTT.

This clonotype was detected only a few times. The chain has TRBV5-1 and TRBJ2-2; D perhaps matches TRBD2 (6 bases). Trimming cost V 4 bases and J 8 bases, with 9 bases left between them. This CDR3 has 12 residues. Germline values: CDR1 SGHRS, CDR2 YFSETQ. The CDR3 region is CASSSAGGELFF. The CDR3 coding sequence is TGCGCCAGCAGCAGTGCGGGAGGGGAGCTGTTTTTT.

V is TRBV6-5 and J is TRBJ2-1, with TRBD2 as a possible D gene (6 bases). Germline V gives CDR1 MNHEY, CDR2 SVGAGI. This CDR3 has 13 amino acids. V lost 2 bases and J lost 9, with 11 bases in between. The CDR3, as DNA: TGTGCCAGCAGTTACGGGGCGGGAAGTGAGCAGTTCTTC. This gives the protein CASSYGAGSEQFF.

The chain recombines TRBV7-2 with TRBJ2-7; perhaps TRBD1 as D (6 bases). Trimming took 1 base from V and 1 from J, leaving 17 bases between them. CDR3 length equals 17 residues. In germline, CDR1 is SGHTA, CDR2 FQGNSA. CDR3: CASSLGFKQGTSYEQYF. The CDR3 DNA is TGTGCCAGCAGCTTAGGATTTAAACAGGGCACGTCCTACGAGCAGTACTTC.

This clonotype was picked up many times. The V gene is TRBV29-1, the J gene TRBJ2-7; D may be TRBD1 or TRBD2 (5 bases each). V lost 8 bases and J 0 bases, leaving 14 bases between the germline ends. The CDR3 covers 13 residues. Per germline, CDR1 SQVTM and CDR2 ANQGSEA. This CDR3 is CSLRDGDSYEQYF. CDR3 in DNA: TGCAGCCTCCGGGACGGCGACTCCTACGAGCAGTACTTC.

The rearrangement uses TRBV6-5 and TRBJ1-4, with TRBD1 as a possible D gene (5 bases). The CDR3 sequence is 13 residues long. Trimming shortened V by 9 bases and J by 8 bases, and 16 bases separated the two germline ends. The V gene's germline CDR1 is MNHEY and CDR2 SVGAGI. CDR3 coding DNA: TGTGCCAGTCGACCAGGAGGGGAAGAAAAACTGTTTTTT. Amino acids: CASRPGGEEKLFF.

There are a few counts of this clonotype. CDR3 loop: CASSPGLAQQFF. The CDR3 DNA reads as TGCGCCAGCAGCCCGGGACTAGCCCAGCAGTTCTTC. The chain is built from TRBV5-1 and TRBJ2-1; 9 bases are a match to TRBD2. Germline trimming cut 4 bases from V and 11 bases from J; bases unmatched to any gene: 4. The CDR3 spans 12 residues. The germline V gene has CDR1 SGHRS and CDR2 YFSETQ.

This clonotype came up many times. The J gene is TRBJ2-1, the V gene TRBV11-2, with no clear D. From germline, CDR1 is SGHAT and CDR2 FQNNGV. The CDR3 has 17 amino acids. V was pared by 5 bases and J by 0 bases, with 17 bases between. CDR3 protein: CASSPLYRTSSYNEQFF. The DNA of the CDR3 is TGTGCCAGCAGCCCCTTGTACCGAACGAGCTCCTACAATGAGCAGTTCTTC.

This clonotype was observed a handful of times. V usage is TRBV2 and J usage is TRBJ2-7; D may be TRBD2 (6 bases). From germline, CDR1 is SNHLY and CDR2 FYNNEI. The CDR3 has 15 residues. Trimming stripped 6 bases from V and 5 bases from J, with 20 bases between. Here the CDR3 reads CASSEQRFAGNEQYF. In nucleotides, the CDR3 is TGTGCCAGCAGCGAGCAGAGGTTCGCGGGGAACGAGCAGTACTTC.

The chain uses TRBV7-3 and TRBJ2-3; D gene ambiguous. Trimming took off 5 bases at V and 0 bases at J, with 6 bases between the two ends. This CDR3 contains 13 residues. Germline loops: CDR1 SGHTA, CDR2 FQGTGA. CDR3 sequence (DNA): TGTGCCAGCAGCCCCTCTAGCACAGATACGCAGTATTTT. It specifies CASSPSSTDTQYF.

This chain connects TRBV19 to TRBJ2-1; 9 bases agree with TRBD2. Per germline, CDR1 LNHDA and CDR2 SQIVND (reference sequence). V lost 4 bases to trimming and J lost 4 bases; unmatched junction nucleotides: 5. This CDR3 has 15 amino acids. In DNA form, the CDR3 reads TGTGCCAGTAGTACCAGCGGGGGGAGGTACAATGAGCAGTTCTTC. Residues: CASSTSGGRYNEQFF.

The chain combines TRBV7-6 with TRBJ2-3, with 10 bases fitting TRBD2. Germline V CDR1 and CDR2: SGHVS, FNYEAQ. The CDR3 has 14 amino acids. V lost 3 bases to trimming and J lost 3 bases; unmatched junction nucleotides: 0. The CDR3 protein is CASSFSGGTDTQYF. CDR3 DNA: TGTGCCAGCAGCTTTAGCGGGGGGACAGATACGCAGTATTTT. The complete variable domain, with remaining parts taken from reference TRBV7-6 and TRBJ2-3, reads GAGVSQSPRYKVTKRGQDVALRCDPISGHVSLYWYRQALGQGPEFLTYFNYEAQQDKSGLPNDRFSAERPEGSISTLTIQRTEQRDSAMYRCASSFSGGTDTQYFGPGTRLTVL.

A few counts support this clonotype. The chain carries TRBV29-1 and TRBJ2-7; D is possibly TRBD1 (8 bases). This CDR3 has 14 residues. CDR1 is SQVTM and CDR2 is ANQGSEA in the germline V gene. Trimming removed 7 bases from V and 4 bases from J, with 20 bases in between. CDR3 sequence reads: CSARAGTGRYEQYF. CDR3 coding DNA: TGCAGCGCCCGAGCGGGGACAGGTCGGTACGAGCAGTACTTC.

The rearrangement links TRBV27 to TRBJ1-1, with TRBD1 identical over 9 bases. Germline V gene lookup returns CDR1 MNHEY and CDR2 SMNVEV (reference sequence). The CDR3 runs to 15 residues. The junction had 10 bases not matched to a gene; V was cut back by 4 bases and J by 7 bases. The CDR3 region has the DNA TGTGCCAGCAGTTCACCGGGACAGGGAGTATTTGAAGCTTTCTTT. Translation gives CASSSPGQGVFEAFF.

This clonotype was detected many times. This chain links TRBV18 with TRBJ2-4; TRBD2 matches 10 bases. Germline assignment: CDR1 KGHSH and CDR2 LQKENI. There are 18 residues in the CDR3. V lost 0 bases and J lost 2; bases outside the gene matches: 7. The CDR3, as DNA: TGTGCCAGCTCACCACCGTCCAGCGGGGGGGCCTCCAAAAACATTCAGTACTTC. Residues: CASSPPSSGGASKNIQYF. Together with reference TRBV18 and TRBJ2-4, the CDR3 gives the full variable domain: NAGVMQNPRHLVRRRGQEARLRCSPMKGHSHVYWYRQLPEEGLKFMVYLQKENIIDESGMPKERFSAEFPKEGPSILRIQQVVRGDSAAYFCASSPPSSGGASKNIQYFGAGTRLSVL.

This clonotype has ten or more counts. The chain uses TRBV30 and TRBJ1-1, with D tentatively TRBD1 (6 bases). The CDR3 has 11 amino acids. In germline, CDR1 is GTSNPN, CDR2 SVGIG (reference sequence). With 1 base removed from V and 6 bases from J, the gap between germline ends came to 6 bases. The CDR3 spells CAWSAGAEAFF. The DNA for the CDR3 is TGTGCCTGGAGTGCAGGGGCTGAAGCTTTCTTT.